The clone carrying this T cell receptor (beta chain) was found a few times. The antigen remains unidentified. Treatment described: approximately 10-day PBMC culture with coronavirus spike peptide pools or control peptides (ViraFEST assay). Sequenced with the Oncomine TCR Beta short-read assay was DNA taken from cultured CD4+ T cells. TCRdb re-derived calls from the PCR reads in MiXCR, one entry per CDR3 protein. This table holds more than 15,000 distinct CDR3 sequences, roughly 55% found once. Trimming shortened V by 5 bases and J by 5 bases, and 15 bases separated the two germline ends. This CDR3 is 14 amino acids long. The V gene's germline CDR1 is SGHVS and CDR2 FQNEAQ. The record originates from a study of vaccination and CD4 T cells after COVID-19.

This clonotype originated in a human donor who had recovered from COVID-19. This chain joins TRBV7-8 and TRBJ2-5; D is possibly TRBD1 (5 bases). Sequencing used CD4+ T cells from blood, cultured in vitro. For the CDR3, the DNA is TGTGCCAGCAGCCCCGGAGCGTCAGGGGAGACCCAGTACTTC. It specifies CASSPGASGETQYF. Based on the CDR3 plus reference TRBV7-8 and TRBJ2-5, the full variable domain is GAGVSQSPRYKVAKRGQDVALRCDPISGHVSLFWYQQALGQGPEFLTYFQNEAQLDKSGLPSDRFFAERPEGSVSTLKIQRTQQEDSAVYLCASSPGASGETQYFGPGTRLLVL.